The T cell receptor (beta chain) under discussion was sequenced for a study of T cells expressing NK-cell markers (dated by TCRdb to 2019 to 2021). For the study in its entirety: Several donors provided sorted CD3+CD56+NKG2C+, CD3+CD56+NKG2C- and CD3+CD56-NKG2C+ T-cell subsets, whose TCR beta-chain repertoires were profiled. Seven of the eight sequenced donors were HCMV-seropositive and one was HCMV-seronegative. The libraries were sequenced on Illumina HiSeq 2000/2500, MiSeq or NextSeq, producing 2 x 150 bp reads. The study sequenced eight donors, all healthy volunteers chosen at random: three men and five women. The paper's findings and limits, for the study overall: Whether the expanded NKG2C-expressing T cell clones were specific for HCMV antigens was left unclear. In over five donors, the dominant CD3+CD56+NKG2C+ clonotypes were found to rank among the top 10 CD8+ clonotypes and to make up roughly 1.0-7.5% of CD8+ T cells. Those dominant clonotypes were again the most abundant among CD3+CD56-NKG2C+ cells in a few donors, at roughly 28.3-60.1%.

A commercial ELISA kit detecting HCMV-specific IgG in serum was used to determine HCMV serostatus. Peripheral blood mononuclear cells were isolated from blood by Ficoll density gradient centrifugation. Sequencing relied on an Illumina HiSeq 2000. TCR beta cDNA libraries were prepared using 5'RACE template switching, which introduced a universal primer site and unique molecular identifiers. Synthesis of cDNA was primed from the TCR beta constant segment and was followed by two consecutive PCR amplification steps. The authors processed their data as follows. Reads were demultiplexed and grouped by UMI with MIGEC, and clonotypes were assembled and quantified with MiTCR. To exclude erroneous sequences, only TCR cDNA sequences supported by at least two reads were retained. The tcR package was used for downstream repertoire analysis, and clonotypes were matched between fractions using CDR3 nucleotide sequence together with V segment. Antigen specificity was annotated against VDJdb with VDJmatch, allowing one amino acid substitution in CDR3. Each CDR3 protein sequence appears as one entry after TCRdb reprocessed the reads, and no DNA is included. The V and J calls were not made by the authors but by TCRdb's processing. The sample's table lists a count of 550,000 or so distinct CDR3 sequences. The biggest ten clones account for approximately 4% of the sample.

Comment on this clonotype: Its antigen target is currently unknown.

The germline V gene (reference sequence) provides CDR1 SGHAT and CDR2 FQDESV. Measured from the cysteine to the phenylalanine, the CDR3 is 16 residues long. DNA is not recorded here. The sequenced sample was blood T cells: a sorted CD56 or NKG2C T cell subset, CD4+ or CD8+ T cells, or bulk PBMC T cells (not recorded which). The sequence joins TRBV11-1 to TRBJ2-1; TCRdb calls TRBD2, which cannot be checked without DNA. The clonotype was recovered from a man aged 18 to 30 in good health. Donor details come from another sample of the same person, matched by shared clones. Here the CDR3 is given as CASSLRGGSPYNEQFF. Full variable domain (CDR3 extended with the reference TRBV11-1 and TRBJ2-1 proteins): EAEVAQSPRYKITEKSQAVAFWCDPISGHATLYWYRQILGQGPELLVQFQDESVVDDSQLPKDRFSAERLKGVDSTLKIQPAELGDSAMYLCASSLRGGSPYNEQFFGPGTRLTVL.